This TCR beta chain was profiled in a study of blood T cell repertoires in COVID-19. Study context: Donors in the United States, Italy and Spain gave samples during acute or convalescent COVID-19.

Allocation to cohorts depended on clinical history reported by the participants. The germline V gene encodes CDR1 LNHDA and CDR2 SQIVND (reference sequence). The CDR3 contains 17 residues. V dropped 7 bases and J dropped 4; count of bases not matched to a gene: 11. TCRdb's table, derived via immunoSEQ multiplex PCR, lists solely in-frame clones and lacks some. Of approximately 180,000 clones in the sample, more than 75% were seen once. The chain carries TRBV19 and TRBJ2-3, with 13 positions matching TRBD2. The receptor was isolated from a woman between 50 and 59 years old with acute COVID-19. Sample: PBMCs or T cells enriched from blood (not recorded which). CDR3 residues: CASTELAGGLRADTQYF. The CDR3 DNA follows: TGTGCCAGTACCGAACTAGCGGGGGGGCTTCGCGCAGATACGCAGTATTTT.